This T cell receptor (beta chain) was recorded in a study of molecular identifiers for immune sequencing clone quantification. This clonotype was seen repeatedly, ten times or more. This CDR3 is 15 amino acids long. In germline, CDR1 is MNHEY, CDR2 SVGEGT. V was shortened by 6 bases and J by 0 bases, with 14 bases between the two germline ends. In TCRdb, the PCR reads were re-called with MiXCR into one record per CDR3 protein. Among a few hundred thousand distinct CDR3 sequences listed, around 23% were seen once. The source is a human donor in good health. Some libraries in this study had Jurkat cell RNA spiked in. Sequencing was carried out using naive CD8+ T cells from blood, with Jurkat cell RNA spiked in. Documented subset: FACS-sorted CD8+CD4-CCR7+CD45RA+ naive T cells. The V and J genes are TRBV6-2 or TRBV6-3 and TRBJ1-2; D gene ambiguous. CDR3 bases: TGTGCCAGCAGCCTTGTGTCAGGACCTAACTATGGCTACACCTTC. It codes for CASSLVSGPNYGYTF.